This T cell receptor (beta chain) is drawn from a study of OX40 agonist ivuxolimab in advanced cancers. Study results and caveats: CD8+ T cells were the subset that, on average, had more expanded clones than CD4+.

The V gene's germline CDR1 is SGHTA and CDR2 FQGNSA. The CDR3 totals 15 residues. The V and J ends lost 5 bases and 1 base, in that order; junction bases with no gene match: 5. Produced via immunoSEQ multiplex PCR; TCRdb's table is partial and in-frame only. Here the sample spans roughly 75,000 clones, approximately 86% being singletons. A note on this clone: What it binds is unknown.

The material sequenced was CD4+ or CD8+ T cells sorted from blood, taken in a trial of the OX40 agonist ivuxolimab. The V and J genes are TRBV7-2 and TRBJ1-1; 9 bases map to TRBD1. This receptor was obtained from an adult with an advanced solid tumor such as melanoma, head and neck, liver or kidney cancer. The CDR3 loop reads CASSVTGGANTEAFF. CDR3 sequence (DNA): TGTGCCAGCAGCGTAACAGGGGGCGCGAACACTGAAGCTTTCTTT.